Below, 5 T cell receptor beta chains from the same sample are listed, as sequenced in a study of ipilimumab plus nivolumab after autologous stem cell transplantation. TCRdb's table, derived via immunoSEQ multiplex PCR, lists solely in-frame clones and lacks some. This repertoire shows 12,000 or so clones, roughly 75% found once; its top ten account for 9.5% to 12%. The sample was PBMCs, taken in a trial of ipilimumab plus nivolumab as post-transplant consolidation. Every receptor here comes from a male donor with multiple myeloma.

The genes are TRBV19 and TRBJ1-5; 8 nucleotides agree with TRBD1. In germline, CDR1 is LNHDA, CDR2 SQIVND (reference sequence). V dropped 4 bases and J dropped 9; count of bases not matched to a gene: 11. The CDR3 is 15 amino acids. CDR3 coding DNA: TGTGCCAGTAGTAAGCGACAGGGGAGATTGAGGCCCCAGCATTTT. Its translation: CASSKRQGRLRPQHF.

The chain recombines TRBV4-1 with TRBJ1-2, with TRBD1 as a possible D gene (6 bases). V was pared by 4 bases and J by 8 bases, with 20 bases between. The CDR3 is made up of 15 amino acids. Germline lookup yields CDR1 MGHRA and CDR2 YSYEKL. CDR3 in amino acids: CASSRETQGPGGYTF. The CDR3 DNA reads TGCGCCAGCAGCCGAGAGACACAGGGTCCTGGGGGCTACACCTTC.

This rearrangement joins TRBV5-5 to TRBJ1-3; 7 positions match TRBD1. CDR3 size: 15 residues. The V gene's germline CDR1 is SGHKS and CDR2 YYEKEE (reference sequence). V gave up 1 base and J gave up 1 base; unmatched junction bases: 2. Here the CDR3 reads CASSLRGPSGNTIYF. The DNA of the CDR3 is TGTGCCAGCAGCTTGAGGGGGCCTTCTGGAAACACCATATATTTT.

The J gene is TRBJ1-1, the V gene TRBV7-9, with D perhaps TRBD1 (5 bases). This CDR3 is built from 13 residues. The germline V gene has CDR1 SEHNR and CDR2 FQNEAQ (reference sequence). Trimming cost V 5 bases and J 11 bases, with 18 bases left between them. The CDR3 loop reads CASSQRDSLRAFF. DNA of the CDR3: TGTGCCAGCAGCCAAAGGGACTCCCTTCGGGCTTTCTTT.

The chain is built from TRBV4-1 and TRBJ1-1; a possible D gene is TRBD1 (5 bases). V gave up 1 base and J gave up 6 bases, with 15 bases separating them. CDR1 MGHRA and CDR2 YSYEKL come from the germline V gene. The CDR3 sequence is 15 residues long. The chain's CDR3 is CASSQVVGGEAEAFF. CDR3 sequence (DNA): TGCGCCAGCAGCCAAGTTGTGGGGGGAGAGGCTGAAGCTTTCTTT.